This TCR beta chain was sequenced for a study of shared clonotypes between healthy human individuals. Study overall: Three plates each covered CD4 naive and memory; CD8 naive two, CD8 memory one. Study observations and caveats: An effect of sequencing depth on clonotype sharing among donors was expected. With a handful of donors compared, about 5.2% of naive CD4 clonotypes were shared.

TCRdb's copy holds only in-frame clones and misses some; the assay was immunoSEQ multiplex PCR. The table records about 1,500,000 clones, roughly 95% of them present only once. V lost 8 bases and J lost 5, with 7 bases in between. This CDR3 region has 10 residues. Looked up from germline, CDR1 is MNHEY and CDR2 is SVGAGI. Notes on this clone: What it recognizes is unknown.

The receptor's source is a man aged 25-45 years in good health. The sample comprised naive CD4+ T cells sorted from blood. The subset was: CD45RA+ positively selected. The genes are TRBV6-5 and TRBJ2-7; D remains unclear. The CDR3 loop is CASGINEQYF. DNA for the CDR3: TGTGCCAGCGGCATTAACGAGCAGTACTTC.